This T cell receptor beta chain derives from a study of shared clonotypes between healthy human individuals (dated by TCRdb to the early 2020s). Turning to the overall study: Three men and a couple of women, aged 18 to 49 years, made up the cohort. For each donor, three plates each were used for CD4 naive and CD4 memory, two plates were used for CD8 naive, and one plate was used for CD8 memory. The study deeply sequenced blood TCR repertoires of about 5 healthy adults to estimate repertoire size and the extent of clonotype sharing between individuals. To increase sequencing depth and limit assay-specific biases, different laboratories used diverse techniques to prepare libraries and sequence TCR repertoires. Between about 0.94 and 10 billion PBMCs per donor were obtained by leukapheresis. Overall results and qualifications from the work: Across a handful of donors, approximately 5% of naive CD4, approximately 3.6% of naive CD8, under 2.5% of memory CD4, and around 0.4% of memory CD8 clonotypes were shared. Based on pairwise subsampling, the degree of clonotype sharing among donors was expected to be affected by sequencing depth. Larger estimated clonotype richness was generally found for naive subsets than for memory subsets. Sampling was restricted to blood, and TCR repertoires in tissues likely differ from the TCR repertoires found in blood. The small number of donors limited the genetic and exposure-history diversity represented. Compared with non-shared clonotypes, the clonotypes found in all four sorted-subset donors had higher generation probabilities. Even with the large sequencing depth, rarefaction of the sorted-subset datasets indicated that sequencing was incomplete.

A distance of 9 bases separates the germline ends of V and J, which lose 4 bases and 2 bases respectively. According to the germline V gene (reference sequence), CDR1 reads SGHNT and CDR2 reads YYREEE. Its CDR3 holds 14 amino acids, cysteine through phenylalanine. Of the read, only the CDR3 DNA is kept; its 42 bases are in frame from base 1. As for this clone: This clone's antigen is unknown. Base qualities are missing; no much larger clone stands one base away.

Donors were healthy HIV-negative adults with no recently reported acute infections or vaccinations. Only Caucasian adults living in Nashville, Tennessee, USA were represented among the donors. CD4+ T cells were enriched by magnetic negative selection; naive cells were then positively selected on CD45RA, and the negative fraction formed the memory subset. Blood was obtained by leukapheresis, after which PBMCs were separated by Ficoll-Histopaque density gradient centrifugation and cryopreserved in liquid nitrogen vapor phase. Analytical flow cytometry was used to check the purity and quantity of each magnetically sorted T cell population. Each sorted fraction had its genomic DNA isolated and then quantified by UV absorbance on a Nanodrop 2000c. Using the deep immunoSEQ assay, TCR CDR3 regions were amplified from genomic DNA by multiplex PCR. Genomic DNA extracted from each cell subset was distributed evenly over all wells of several immunoSEQ 96-well plates, and each plate served as one replicate. Each replicate PCR for sorted subsets received about 200 ng genomic DNA, equal to about 30,000 T cell genomes. Purified libraries were quantified with a Qubit 3.0 fluorometer, sized on a Bioanalyzer 2100, and re-quantified with the KAPA Library Quantification kit. Every immunoSEQ 96-well plate was sequenced on a dedicated single-read 150-cycle Illumina NextSeq 550 flow cell. Per the original workflow: Because only junctional sequences without quality scores were contained in the immunoSEQ output, filtering matching that applied to full-length reads could not be performed. Sequences were annotated with PyIR, a Python wrapper for IgBLAST v1.9, and V/J genes and CDR3 were assigned using IMGT germline references. Reads were filtered out if the reads had weak V/J assignments (E-value above 1e-6), no CDR3, stop codons, out-of-frame junctions, or ambiguous translated residues. A V3J clonotype was defined by an identical inferred V gene, J gene, and CDR3 amino acid sequence. The percentage overlap between two repertoires was calculated by dividing the number of shared unique clonotypes by the size of the smaller repertoire. Repertoire richness was assessed with RTK rarefaction, the Chao1 estimator, and Recon v2.1 estimates of unobserved clonotypes. For all TCRbeta clonotypes obtained by the gDNA method from a few donors, generation probabilities were computed with OLGA. Drawn from immuneACCESS, this table holds only the in-frame rearrangements with V and J called that TCRdb kept. Clones are partly lost; checked studies trace under half to an unresolved V gene and leave the rest unexplained. V and J calls and clone size are those listed in that table; D and trimming were worked out from the DNA. The sample includes 2 million to 2.5 million clones, with around 93% observed a single time. In total, the top ten clones hold 0.37% of the sample.

The clonotype was recovered from a man in his late teens or twenties in good health. Some clones in this sample may be carry-over from other donors' samples. The rearrangement joined TRBV5-4 to TRBJ1-4; TRBD1 is perhaps the D gene, given 5 matching bases. The sequencing input was naive CD4+ T cells from PBMCs. The cell subset or site label, read with the paper, signifies: CD45RA+ positively selected. The base sequence is TGTGCCAGCAGCACGGGGGAGACTAATGAAAAACTGTTTTTT. Its translation reads: CASSTGETNEKLFF.